The 21 T cell receptor beta chains below were found in one sample sequenced in a study of patients and donors after allogeneic stem cell transplantation. TCRdb processed the RT-PCR reads anew with MiXCR; each CDR3 protein has one entry. The sample shows more than 850,000 distinct CDR3 sequences, more than 15% of them seen only once. Sequencing was done on a sample of blood, either unsorted or a sorted T cell fraction (not recorded which). These receptors all stem from a human donor who was either an allogeneic HSCT recipient or a stem cell or donor lymphocyte infusion donor (not recorded which). It is not recorded whose cells these are; they may come from a transplant donor.

The chain couples TRBV30 to TRBJ2-6; D is possibly TRBD1 (6 bases). V lost 4 bases to trimming and J lost 8 bases, with 21 bases between them. Per the germline V gene, CDR1 is GTSNPN and CDR2 is SVGIG (reference sequence). This CDR3 comprises 16 residues. CDR3 sequence (DNA): TGTGCCTGGACCCGGACAGCTAACTGGGGTCCCAACGTCCTGACTTTC. Amino acid sequence: CAWTRTANWGPNVLTF.

The chain uses TRBV20-1 and TRBJ2-7; TRBD1 matches 12 bases. This CDR3 region has 13 residues. Germline loops: CDR1 DFQATT, CDR2 SNEGSKA (reference sequence). J gave up 6 bases and V 5 bases, and 5 bases lay outside the gene matches. The CDR3 nucleotides are TGCAGTGCTTCCGGGACAGGGGGCACCGAGCAGTACTTC. This codes for CSASGTGGTEQYF.

CDR3 in DNA: TGCGCCAGCAGCTTGGTGGCAGGGGAATTTGAAAAACTGTTTTTT. Encoded protein: CASSLVAGEFEKLFF. The gene calls are TRBV5-1 and TRBJ1-4; D might be TRBD1 (6 bases). The V end lost 0 bases, the J end lost 7 bases, and 13 bases lay between the germline ends. Germline loops: CDR1 SGHRS, CDR2 YFSETQ. This CDR3 has 15 amino acids.

The rearrangement links TRBV14 to TRBJ2-4; 8 bases match TRBD2. The J segment lost 0 bases and the V segment lost 4 bases, leaving 5 bases of the junction unmatched. The V gene's germline CDR1 is SGHDN and CDR2 FVKESK. The CDR3 consists of 16 residues. The CDR3 bases are TGTGCCAGCAGCCCCGGGGGGGCGAGAGCCAAAAACATTCAGTACTTC. As protein: CASSPGGARAKNIQYF.

The rearrangement uses TRBV10-3 and TRBJ2-2; 9 bases align to TRBD2. The CDR3 extends over 16 amino acids. CDR1 and CDR2 from the germline V gene are ENHRY and SYGVKD. V shed 2 bases and J 6 bases; nucleotides not matched to a gene: 7. The chain's CDR3 is CAISEGSGRKAGELFF. The DNA for the CDR3 is TGTGCCATCAGTGAGGGCAGCGGGAGGAAGGCCGGGGAGCTGTTTTTT.

The rearrangement links TRBV29-1 to TRBJ2-2; perhaps TRBD2 as D (6 bases). With 0 bases removed from V and 2 bases from J, the gap between germline ends came to 10 bases. Germline V CDR1 and CDR2: SQVTM, ANQGSEA. This CDR3 comprises 15 residues. CDR3 residues: CSVEDPSANTGELFF. As DNA, the CDR3 is TGCAGCGTTGAAGATCCTAGCGCTAACACCGGGGAGCTGTTTTTT.

The chain couples TRBV7-9 to TRBJ2-7, with D possibly being TRBD2 (6 bases). Germline loops: CDR1 SEHNR, CDR2 FQNEAQ (reference sequence). V was trimmed by 5 bases and J by 2 bases, leaving 16 bases between them. The CDR3 has 15 residues. The DNA of the CDR3 is TGTGCCAGCAGCCTCCTTGTACGGGGGACCTACGAGCAGTACTTC. It translates to CASSLLVRGTYEQYF.

The chain recombines TRBV27 with TRBJ2-5, with D perhaps TRBD1 (6 bases). Germline CDR1 and CDR2: MNHEY and SMNVEV (reference sequence). The CDR3 runs 15 residues. V gave up 7 bases and J gave up 6 bases, with 21 bases separating them. CDR3 region: CASIPHGGDWKTQYF. The CDR3 nucleotides read TGTGCCAGCATTCCCCATGGGGGCGATTGGAAGACCCAGTACTTC.

This clonotype has a count of ten or more. The gene calls are TRBV11-2 and TRBJ2-2; 14 nucleotides agree with TRBD2. CDR3 length: 18 residues. Unmatched junction bases numbered 7, after V lost 5 bases and J lost 2 bases. Germline V gene lookup returns CDR1 SGHAT and CDR2 FQNNGV. CDR3 sequence (DNA): TGTGCCAGCAGCGTAAGGACTAGCGGGAGGATTAACACCGGGGAGCTGTTTTTT. It translates to CASSVRTSGRINTGELFF.

The chain couples TRBV6-5 to TRBJ1-2, with D unresolved. CDR1 and CDR2 (germline): MNHEY, SVGAGI. V lost 2 bases to trimming and J lost 8 bases, with 6 bases between them. The CDR3 length is 11 residues. The CDR3 region has the DNA TGTGCCAGCAGTTACGCCGGCGGCTACACCTTC. As protein: CASSYAGGYTF.

This clonotype was seen at least ten times. The J gene is TRBJ2-1, the V gene TRBV12-3 or TRBV12-4, with TRBD1 matching 9 bases. The V gene end was trimmed by 7 bases and the J gene end by 7 bases; junction bases not matched to a gene: 11. This CDR3 has 15 amino acids. The CDR3 spells CASTLGQGLLNEQFF. The DNA for the CDR3 is TGTGCCAGCACCTTGGGACAGGGTCTTTTGAATGAGCAGTTCTTC.

This chain uses TRBV10-3 with TRBJ2-7; D might be TRBD1 or TRBD2, each matching 6 bases. The CDR3 length is 14 residues. V was cut by 11 bases and J by 3 bases, with 20 bases left in between. Germline loops: CDR1 ENHRY, CDR2 SYGVKD. CDR3 in amino acids: CAVRTGATLYEQYF. In DNA form, the CDR3 reads TGTGCCGTCCGAACGGGGGCCACCCTCTACGAGCAGTACTTC.

The chain carries TRBV6-5 and TRBJ1-2, with 7 nucleotides matching TRBD1. Germline assignment: CDR1 MNHEY and CDR2 SVGAGI. The CDR3 contains 17 residues. With 3 bases clipped from V and 1 base from J, the junction kept 11 bases outside the gene matches. CDR3: CASSYFRGANDNYGYTF. The CDR3 coding sequence is TGTGCCAGCAGTTATTTCAGGGGGGCGAATGATAACTATGGCTACACCTTC.

In this sample, this clonotype turned up a few times. J is TRBJ2-7 and V is TRBV12-3 or TRBV12-4; 7 positions agree with TRBD1. The V segment lost 6 bases and the J segment 3 bases; nucleotides outside the gene matches: 5. The CDR3 has 13 residues. In DNA form, the CDR3 reads TGTGCCAGCAGACCGACAGGGAACTACGAGCAGTACTTC. Translation: CASRPTGNYEQYF.

Only a few counts were recorded for this clonotype. CDR3 DNA: TGTGCCATCAGTGAGTCGAAAGATGGCTACACCTTC. Translation gives CAISESKDGYTF. The chain combines TRBV10-3 with TRBJ1-2; D unclear. There are 12 residues in the CDR3. Trimming stripped 0 bases from V and 6 bases from J, with 5 bases between. The germline gives CDR1 ENHRY, CDR2 SYGVKD.

In its sample, this clonotype was seen a few times. The rearrangement uses TRBV7-9 and TRBJ1-1, with a possible D match to TRBD1 (6 bases). In germline, CDR1 is SEHNR, CDR2 FQNEAQ (reference sequence). Deletions cut 5 bases from V and 5 bases from J, with 12 bases between. The CDR3 contains 13 residues. The CDR3 DNA reads TGTGCCAGCAGCCAGGGGCGGGAAACTGAAGCTTTCTTT. It specifies CASSQGRETEAFF.

This sequence joins TRBV12-3 or TRBV12-4 and TRBJ1-1; weak D call: TRBD1 (5 bases). V dropped 5 bases and J dropped 2 bases, with 18 bases sitting between them. The CDR3 runs to 16 residues. CDR3 sequence (DNA): TGTGCCAGCAGTCAAACTAGAGGGGCCCTAAACACTGAAGCTTTCTTT. This sequence encodes CASSQTRGALNTEAFF.

The gene calls are TRBV7-2 and TRBJ2-1, with D possibly matching TRBD2 (5 bases). Germline loops: CDR1 SGHTA, CDR2 FQGNSA. This CDR3 is 13 amino acids long. The ends were cut back, 5 bases at V and 8 bases at J, with 13 bases in the middle. CDR3 in DNA: TGTGCCAGCAGCGCCGGGGAGATTTATGAGCAGTTCTTC. Protein: CASSAGEIYEQFF.

V usage is TRBV19 and J usage is TRBJ2-3; tentatively, D is TRBD1 (6 bases). CDR3 length: 15 amino acids. The germline V gene encodes CDR1 LNHDA and CDR2 SQIVND (reference sequence). Trimming left V 5 bases short and J 1 base short, with 13 bases between. CDR3 loop: CASSSYEGGTDTQYF. The DNA of the CDR3 is TGTGCCAGTAGTTCCTACGAGGGGGGCACAGATACGCAGTATTTT.

The chain uses TRBV7-6 and TRBJ2-7, with no clear D. Germline CDR1 SGHVS, CDR2 FNYEAQ. The V end lost 8 bases, the J end lost 2 bases, and 16 bases lay between the germline ends. This CDR3 has 14 residues. The CDR3 reads CASGPSFTPYEQYF. The CDR3 DNA is TGTGCCAGCGGTCCCTCGTTTACGCCCTACGAGCAGTACTTC.

This clonotype turned up a few times. This CDR3 reads CASSLYGRSYGEQFF. The CDR3 DNA sequence: TGTGCCAGCAGCTTATACGGGAGAAGTTACGGTGAGCAGTTCTTC. V and J are TRBV13 and TRBJ2-1, with a weak D call TRBD2 (6 bases). Germline CDR1 reads PRHDT; CDR2 reads FYEKMQ (reference sequence). CDR3 length: 15 residues. The germline V and J ends were trimmed by 2 bases and 9 bases, with 17 bases remaining between them.